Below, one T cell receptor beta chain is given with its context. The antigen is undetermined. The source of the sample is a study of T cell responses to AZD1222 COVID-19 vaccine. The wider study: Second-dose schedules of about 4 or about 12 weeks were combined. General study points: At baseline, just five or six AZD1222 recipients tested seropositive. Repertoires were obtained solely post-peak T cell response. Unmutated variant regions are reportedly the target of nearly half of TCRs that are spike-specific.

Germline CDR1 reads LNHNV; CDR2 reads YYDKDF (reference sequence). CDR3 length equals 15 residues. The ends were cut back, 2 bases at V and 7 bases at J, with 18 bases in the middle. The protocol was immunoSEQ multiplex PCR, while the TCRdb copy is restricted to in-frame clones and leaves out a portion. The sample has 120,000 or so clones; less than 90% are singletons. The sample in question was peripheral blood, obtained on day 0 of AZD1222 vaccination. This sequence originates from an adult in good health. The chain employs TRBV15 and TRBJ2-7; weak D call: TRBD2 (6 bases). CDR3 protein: CATSRTGTLLPEQYF. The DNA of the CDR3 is TGTGCCACCAGCAGAACCGGGACTCTCCTCCCGGAGCAGTACTTC. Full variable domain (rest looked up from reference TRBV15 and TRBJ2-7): DAMVIQNPRYQVTQFGKPVTLSCSQTLNHNVMYWYQQKSSQAPKLLFHYYDKDFNNEADTPDNFQSRRPNTSFCFLDIRSPGLGDTAMYLCATSRTGTLLPEQYFGPGTRLTVT.